Sequencing of this T cell receptor (beta chain) was carried out in a study of identical twins listed by TCRdb under 2016. For context, the study as a whole: To test whether fetal clonotypes persist, this study deep-sequenced TCR alpha and beta repertoires from monozygotic twins, from unrelated adults of various ages, and from cord blood. Replicate twin experiments were performed at different times using different library preparation protocols to rule out contamination.

The receptor library was made with 5' RACE. The reads were generated on an Illumina HiSeq 2000. A universal primer binding site was introduced by template switching, and a unique molecular identifier was present in the final cDNA, enabling accurate counting of TCR cDNA molecules. Specific primers in the conserved constant-segment region were used to synthesize first-strand cDNA for TCR alpha and beta chains. To control for contamination, every cDNA library carried two barcodes: a SMART-Mk sample barcode plus Illumina barcodes. TruSeq adapter sequences and Illumina sample barcodes were added in two successive PCR steps. TCR alpha and beta cDNA libraries were sequenced on the Illumina HiSeq platform with custom primers. Processing in the source paper ran as follows. MiGEC processed the raw reads to extract unique molecular identifiers, while MiXCR was used to determine the CDR3 positions. Recombination models were inferred per individual with the repgenHMM and IGoR tools using an EM algorithm. The tcR package in R was used for shared clonotype analysis, with sharing normalized by the product of cloneset sizes. Out-of-frame nonproductive sequences were analyzed to study raw recombination free of thymic and clonal selection effects. TCRdb reworked the public reads: Q25 trimming with fastp, MiXCR clone assembly, productive beta chains retained. Here each entry gathers all rows of one CDR3 protein and keeps the most common genes and DNA. These V and J calls originate from TCRdb's pipeline instead of the authors' own analysis. The sample table holds 410,000 or so distinct CDR3 sequences, of which less than 20% were seen once. The ten largest make up more than 10% of the sample.

To note about this clonotype: This receptor's antigen is unknown. Nothing much larger sits one base from this clone, and base qualities are not available.

Overall results and qualifications from the work: Invariant T cells such as MAIT and iNKT could partly confound zero-insertion analyses, though diverse VJ usage argued against this for most clonotypes. Compared with coincidental sharing between unrelated individuals, out-of-frame TCR alpha sequences shared between twins showed an excess of sequences with low generation probability. Because the same donors could not be followed over many years, the conclusions depended on cross-sectional statistical analysis. In beta out-of-frame sequences, excess twin sharing was weaker, because having fewer shared sequences lowered the signal-to-noise ratio. Abundant cord blood beta clonotypes had fewer insertions, young adult naive repertoires showed a similar but weaker trend, and memory repertoires showed no such trend. In monozygotic twins, recombination models systematically underestimated out-of-frame TCR alpha sharing, but the models matched the sharing seen between unrelated individuals.

CDR3 length: 16 amino acids, cysteine to phenylalanine. CDR3 DNA only is kept here, 48 bases in frame from base 1. The germline V gene encodes CDR1 SGHTA and CDR2 FQGNSA. The germline V and J ends show losses of 5 bases and 5 bases respectively, and no gene match explains 10 bases of the junction. Every donor in the study was a healthy Caucasian. Three unrelated non-twin adults were additionally sequenced: a male aged 18 to 30, a male aged 50 to 60 and a female aged 50 to 60. Using Miltenyi CD45RO+ enrichment and human naive T-cell isolation kits, memory (CD45RO+) and naive T cells were isolated from PBMC.

The clonotype was recovered from a man aged 45-65 years in good health. The sample was naive T cells sorted from blood. The sample's cell subset or site label, in plain terms: cells isolated with a human naive T-cell isolation kit. The chain couples TRBV7-2 to TRBJ2-7; 12 bases in between match TRBD2. The CDR3 protein sequence reads: CASSPRTSGVFDEQYF. The nucleotide sequence is TGTGCCAGCAGCCCCCGGACTAGCGGGGTTTTCGACGAGCAGTACTTC.